The next 9 T cell receptor beta chains were all read from a single sample in a study of blood T cell repertoires in COVID-19. This table comes from immunoSEQ multiplex PCR, and its TCRdb copy is limited to in-frame clones, with some not included. The sample includes around 230,000 clones, approximately 89% of them seen just once. What was sequenced was PBMCs or T cells enriched from blood (not recorded which). These receptors were taken from a woman in her 30s with acute COVID-19.

CDR3 bases: TGTGCCAGTATTTCTCAGGGGGCCAGCAATCAGCCCCAGCATTTT. Protein product: CASISQGASNQPQHF. This chain links TRBV19 with TRBJ1-5, with 8 bases lining up with TRBD1. Per germline, CDR1 LNHDA and CDR2 SQIVND (reference sequence). The CDR3 is 15 amino acids. V trimming: 7 bases; J trimming: 1 base; junction bases outside the gene matches: 6.

The chain joins TRBV3-1 (or the pseudogene TRBV3-2) to TRBJ2-7; D perhaps matches TRBD2 (7 bases). CDR1 and CDR2 from the germline V gene are LGHDT and YNNKEL (reference sequence). The CDR3 spans 15 residues. V lost 0 bases, J lost 7 bases, and 16 bases lay in between. DNA of the CDR3: TGTGCCAGCAGCCAAGATGCGGGGGCCCTGGGAGAGCAGTACTTC. Translated: CASSQDAGALGEQYF.

The rearrangement joins TRBV7-9 to TRBJ2-7; 7 nucleotides line up with TRBD1. V was pared by 4 bases and J by 9 bases, with 9 bases of the junction left unmatched. The CDR3 sequence is 13 residues long. Germline lookup yields CDR1 SEHNR and CDR2 FQNEAQ (reference sequence). The DNA of the CDR3 is TGTGCCAGCAGCTCAGGGGGTCAGTCAGGGCAGTACTTC. It specifies CASSSGGQSGQYF.

The chain employs TRBV10-3 and TRBJ2-5; 8 bases are shared with TRBD1. Unmatched junction bases numbered 1, after V lost 8 bases and J lost 2 bases. The germline V gene encodes CDR1 ENHRY and CDR2 SYGVKD. The CDR3 loop spans 12 amino acids. The DNA of the CDR3 is TGTGCCATCCAGGGGGCGCAAGAGACCCAGTACTTC. This translates into CAIQGAQETQYF.

This chain connects TRBV10-2 to TRBJ1-5, with D possibly matching TRBD1 (5 bases). Looked up from germline, CDR1 is WSHSY and CDR2 is SAAADI. The CDR3 extends over 17 amino acids. V was clipped by 0 bases and J by 7 bases, with 19 bases between them. The CDR3 DNA is TGCGCCAGCAGTGAGTCGACGGCGGCAGGGAAGGGGCAGCCCCAGCATTTT. Its translation is CASSESTAAGKGQPQHF.

This clone was picked up a small number of times. The chain uses TRBV5-4 and TRBJ1-3; TRBD1 might be the D (6 bases). Trimming shortened V by 0 bases and J by 6 bases, and 16 bases separated the two germline ends. The CDR3 is 16 residues long. Germline V gives CDR1 SGHNT, CDR2 YYREEE (reference sequence). DNA of the CDR3: TGTGCCAGCAGCTTGGGACAGGACAGTCTTACAAACACCATATATTTT. It yields the protein CASSLGQDSLTNTIYF.

Concerning this clone: One base away lies a much larger clone, so this may be a sequencing read error. The chain links TRBV5-1 to TRBJ2-7, with D unclear. CDR3 size: 12 residues. From germline, CDR1 is SGHRS and CDR2 YFSETQ. V was pared by 0 bases and J by 4 bases, with 5 bases between. CDR3 sequence (DNA): TGCGCCAGCAGCTTGGACGGGTACGAGCAGTACTTC. This gives the protein CASSLDGYEQYF.

This rearrangement joins TRBV2 to TRBJ2-5; 12 bases agree with TRBD2. In germline, CDR1 is SNHLY, CDR2 FYNNEI. The J segment lost 5 bases and the V segment lost 9 bases, leaving 4 bases of the junction unmatched. This CDR3 region has 13 residues. The CDR3 nucleotides read TGTGCCAGGTTAACTAGCGGGGGGGAGACCCAGTACTTC. Translation: CARLTSGGETQYF.

The chain has TRBV10-3 and TRBJ2-3; TRBD1 matches at 11 bases. V lost 6 bases, J lost 5 bases, and 10 bases stayed unmatched. The CDR3 has 16 residues. Germline CDR1 and CDR2: ENHRY and SYGVKD. The CDR3 region has the DNA TGTGCCATCAGGGATGGACAGGGGGCGATGGGAGATACGCAGTATTTT. Residues: CAIRDGQGAMGDTQYF.